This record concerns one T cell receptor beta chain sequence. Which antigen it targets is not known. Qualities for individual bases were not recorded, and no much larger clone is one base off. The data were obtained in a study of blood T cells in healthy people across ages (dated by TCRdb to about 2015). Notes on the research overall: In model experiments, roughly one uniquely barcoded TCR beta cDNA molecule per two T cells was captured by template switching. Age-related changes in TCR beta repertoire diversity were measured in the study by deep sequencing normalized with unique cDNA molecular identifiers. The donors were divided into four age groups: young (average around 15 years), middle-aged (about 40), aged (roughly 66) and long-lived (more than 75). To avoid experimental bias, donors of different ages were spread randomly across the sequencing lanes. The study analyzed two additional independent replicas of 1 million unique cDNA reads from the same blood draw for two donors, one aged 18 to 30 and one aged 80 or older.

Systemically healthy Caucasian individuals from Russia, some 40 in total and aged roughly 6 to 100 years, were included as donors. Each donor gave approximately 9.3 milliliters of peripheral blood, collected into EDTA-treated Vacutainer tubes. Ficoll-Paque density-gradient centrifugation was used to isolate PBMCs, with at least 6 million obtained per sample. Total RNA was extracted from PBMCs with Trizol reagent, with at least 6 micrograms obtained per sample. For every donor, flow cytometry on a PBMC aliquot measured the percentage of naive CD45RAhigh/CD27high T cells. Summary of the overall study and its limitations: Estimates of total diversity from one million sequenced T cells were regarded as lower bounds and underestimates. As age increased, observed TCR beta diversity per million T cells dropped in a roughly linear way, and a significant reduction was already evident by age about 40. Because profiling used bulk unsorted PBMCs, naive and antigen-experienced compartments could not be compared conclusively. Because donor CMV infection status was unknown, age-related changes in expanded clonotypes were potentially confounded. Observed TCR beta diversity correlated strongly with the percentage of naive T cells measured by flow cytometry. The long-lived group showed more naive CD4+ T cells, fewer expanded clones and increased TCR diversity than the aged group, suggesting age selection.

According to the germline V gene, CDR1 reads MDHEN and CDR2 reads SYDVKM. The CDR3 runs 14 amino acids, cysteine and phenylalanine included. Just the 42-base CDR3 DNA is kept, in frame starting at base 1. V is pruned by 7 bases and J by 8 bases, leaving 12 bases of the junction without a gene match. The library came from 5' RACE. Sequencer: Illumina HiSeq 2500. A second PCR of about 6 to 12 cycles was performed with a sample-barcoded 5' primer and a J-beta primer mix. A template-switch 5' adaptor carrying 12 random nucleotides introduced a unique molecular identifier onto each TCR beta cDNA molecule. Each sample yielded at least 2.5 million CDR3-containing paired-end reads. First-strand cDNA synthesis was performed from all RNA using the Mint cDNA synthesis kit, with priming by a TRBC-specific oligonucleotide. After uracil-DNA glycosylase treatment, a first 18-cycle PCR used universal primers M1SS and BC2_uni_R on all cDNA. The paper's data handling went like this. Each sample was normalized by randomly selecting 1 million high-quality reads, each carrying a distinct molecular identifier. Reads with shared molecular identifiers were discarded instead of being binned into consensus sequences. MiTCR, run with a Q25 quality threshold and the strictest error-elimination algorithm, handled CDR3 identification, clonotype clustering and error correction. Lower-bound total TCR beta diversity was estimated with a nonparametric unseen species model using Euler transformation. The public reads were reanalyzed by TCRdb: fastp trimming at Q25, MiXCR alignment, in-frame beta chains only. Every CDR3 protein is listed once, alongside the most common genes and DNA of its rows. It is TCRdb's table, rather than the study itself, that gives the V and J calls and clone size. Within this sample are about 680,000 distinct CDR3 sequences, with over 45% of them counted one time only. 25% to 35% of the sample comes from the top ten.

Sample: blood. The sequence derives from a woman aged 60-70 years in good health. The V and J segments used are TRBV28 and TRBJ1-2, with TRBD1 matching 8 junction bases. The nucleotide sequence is TGTGCCAGCACTGAGACAGGGGTTGTTGGCGGCTACACCTTC. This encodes CASTETGVVGGYTF.